This record concerns one T cell receptor beta chain sequence. The length of the CDR3 is 16 residues. The germline V and J ends were trimmed by 6 bases and 1 base, with 16 bases remaining between them. Germline V gives CDR1 KGHSH, CDR2 LQKENI. This specimen belongs to a study of blood T cell repertoires in COVID-19. Study-level background: The United States, Italy and Spain provided the acute and convalescent COVID-19 samples.

Original processing notes: Amplification of reference gene primers was used by the study to estimate nucleated cell counts. Some clones are missing from TCRdb's copy, which holds only in-frame ones; the method was immunoSEQ multiplex PCR. The V and J calls and clone size come from that table; D and trimming were worked out from the DNA. This sample carries approximately 11,000 clones, roughly four fifths of them seen once, and the ten largest clones take approximately 3.8%. Sequenced: peripheral blood. The sequence was obtained from a woman aged 55-70 years with acute or convalescent COVID-19. The V gene is TRBV18, the J gene TRBJ1-3, with D perhaps TRBD1 (6 bases). Written as DNA, the CDR3 is TGTGCCAGCTCCCAGACGACAGGTGCGTCTGGAAACACCATATATTTT. It is translated as CASSQTTGASGNTIYF.